The rows below give T cell receptor beta chains drawn from one sample of a study of cytomegalovirus exposure and HLA in healthy donors. Generated by immunoSEQ multiplex PCR, the TCRdb table keeps only in-frame clones and is missing some. The sample includes 150,000 to 200,000 clones, 75% to 80% of them seen just once. The specimen was PBMCs. The receptors here all came from a man aged 35 to 55 in good health and CMV-seropositive. Both conserved end residues are part of each CDR3. The D gene is left open where the match is weak.

>TRBJ1-2|TRBV9|TRBD1
CASSSRGLGTVNYGYTF
>TRBJ2-3|TRBV6-1|TRBD2
CASRSSGIPTDTQYF
>TRBJ2-1|TRBV13|TRBD1
CASSSARQGFNEQFF
>TRBJ2-7|TRBV6-6|NA
CASSPLGSEQYF
>TRBJ2-4|TRBV5-5|TRBD1
CASSLPGQGRNIQYF
>TRBJ2-5|TRBV5-1|NA
CASSLAEWRETQYF
>TRBJ2-3|TRBV27|TRBD2
CASSSNLGLAGEGSTDTQYF
>TRBJ2-7|TRBV5-4|NA
CASSFSEGGGEQYF
>TRBJ1-2|TRBV6-5|NA
CASSYSTGNYGYTF
>TRBJ1-6|TRBV25-1|TRBD1
CATSGTGRNSPLHF
>TRBJ2-1|TRBV7-2|NA
CASSLSRRSSYNEQFF
>TRBJ2-1|TRBV27|TRBD2
CASSLQDRRLAGDYNEQFF
>TRBJ2-3|TRBV27|NA
CASSYRDTTDTQYF
>TRBJ1-4|TRBV9|TRBD1
CASSPQTGEDEKLFF
>TRBJ2-7|TRBV7-3|TRBD2
CASSSNGLTSGSYEQYF
>TRBJ1-1|TRBV29-1|TRBD1
CSARDRLGAEAFF
>TRBJ1-2|TRBV28|NA
CASSFRAGNYGGYTF
>TRBJ2-5|TRBV6-5|TRBD2
CASSAGTTWEQYF
>TRBJ2-1|TRBV29-1|TRBD2
CSSRTSANNEQFF
>TRBJ2-1|TRBV6-1|NA
CASSEQGTISNEQFF
>TRBJ2-5|TRBV29-1|NA
CSVEGGLYQETQYF
>TRBJ2-5|TRBV7-9|TRBD2
CASSVGLAGETQYF
>TRBJ1-6|TRBV6-5|NA
CASSYSTGFDSPLHF
>TRBJ2-3|TRBV5-1|NA
CASSSSLGTDTQYF
>TRBJ2-5|TRBV5-8|TRBD2
CASSWTSGMGSETQYF
>TRBJ2-2|TRBV5-1|NA
CASSLTISSNTGELFF
>TRBJ2-7|TRBV6-5|TRBD1
CASRRQGAGHEQYF
>TRBJ2-5|TRBV5-1|NA
CASSLAGTAGQETQYF
>TRBJ2-5|TRBV5-6|TRBD2
CASSPRSGGETQYF
>TRBJ1-1|TRBV2|NA
CASRLNTEAFF
>TRBJ2-7|TRBV6-6|NA
CASSSRETYEQYF
>TRBJ1-2|TRBV18|TRBD1
CASSPATGFSYGYTF
>TRBJ2-7|TRBV18|TRBD1
CASSPPETGGSYEQYF
>TRBJ2-7|TRBV29-1|TRBD1
CSVVGTGEFEQYF
>TRBJ1-6|TRBV9|NA
CASSVGAGSSYNSPLHF
>TRBJ2-2|TRBV6-1|TRBD1
CASSEAVLQGKFNSGELFF
>TRBJ2-5|TRBV27|NA
CASGAWSRQYF
>TRBJ1-2|TRBV28|TRBD1
CASSFGQAVSYGYTF
>TRBJ2-7|TRBV6-1|NA
CVSSEIGDSSYEQYF
>TRBJ1-3|TRBV6-4|NA
CASSEQAGNTIYF
>TRBJ2-7|TRBV7-9|NA
CASSREGVLQYF
>TRBJ1-2|TRBV7-3|NA
CASSQERRSGYTF
>TRBJ2-7|TRBV5-1|TRBD2
CASSPPGLAGGRLIYEQYF
>TRBJ1-1|TRBV5-1|TRBD1
CASSLHHPTGLGTEAFF
>TRBJ1-6|TRBV30|NA
CAWSGGYSPLHF
>TRBJ2-5|TRBV12-5|NA
CASGLGQGGGTQYF
>TRBJ2-5|TRBV7-9|NA
CASSLGQGLQETQYF